One sample yielded the 13 T cell receptor beta chains listed below, sequenced in a study of shared clonotypes between healthy human individuals. The assay was immunoSEQ multiplex PCR, and TCRdb's table has in-frame clones only and misses some. Found here are 330,000 or so clones, 73% of them singletons; the top ten hold more than 9%. Sequences were obtained from memory CD4+ T cells sorted from blood. The subset: CD45RA-negative fraction. Receptors were obtained from a man aged 30 to 39 in good health.

This clone has just one count. Since a far larger clone is one base different, this is likely a read error. The chain carries TRBV7-2 and TRBJ2-5, with D uncertain. Germline CDR1 SGHTA, CDR2 FQGNSA. The CDR3 extends over 11 amino acids. The ends were cut back, 4 bases at V and 6 bases at J, with 6 bases in the middle. The CDR3 loop reads CASSSRQTQYF. CDR3 bases: TGTGCCAGCAGCTCGAGGCAGACCCAGTACTTC.

V usage is TRBV15 and J usage is TRBJ2-5; 7 positions match TRBD2. Germline-derived CDR1 and CDR2 are LNHNV and YYDKDF (reference sequence). This CDR3 has 17 residues. J lost 2 bases, V lost 1 base, and 10 bases had no gene match. CDR3 loop: CATSRVGAGIAQETQYF. DNA of the CDR3: TGTGCCACCAGCAGAGTAGGAGCGGGAATCGCTCAAGAGACCCAGTACTTC.

The J gene is TRBJ2-3, the V gene TRBV4-1; D might be TRBD1 (5 bases). The CDR3 sequence is 15 residues long. Trimming removed 0 bases from V and 6 bases from J, with 13 bases in between. The V gene's germline CDR1 is MGHRA and CDR2 YSYEKL. CDR3: CASSQESVGRDTQYF. In DNA, the CDR3 is TGCGCCAGCAGCCAAGAATCAGTGGGGCGCGATACGCAGTATTTT.

This clone was seen once. The CDR3 loop is CASSRGPDPSNSPLHF. The CDR3, as DNA: TGCGCCAGCAGCCGCGGTCCAGACCCCAGCAATTCACCCCTCCACTTT. This chain uses TRBV4-1 with TRBJ1-6; D is unresolved. Between the trimmed V and J ends, which lost 4 bases and 7 bases, there was a span of 17 bases. Germline V gene lookup returns CDR1 MGHRA and CDR2 YSYEKL. This CDR3 is 16 amino acids long.

This rearrangement joins TRBV18 to TRBJ1-2; 9 bases match TRBD1. The CDR3 contains 15 residues. The V gene's germline CDR1 is KGHSH and CDR2 LQKENI. V dropped 4 bases and J dropped 4; count of bases not matched to a gene: 7. This chain's CDR3 is CASSHKGQGGYGYTF. The CDR3 region has the DNA TGTGCCAGCTCACATAAGGGACAGGGAGGCTATGGCTACACCTTC.

This clone was observed a few times. The V and J genes are TRBV28 and TRBJ1-1; 7 nucleotides match TRBD1. This CDR3 is built from 12 residues. With V trimmed by 3 bases and J by 11 bases, 6 bases remained unmatched. In germline, CDR1 is MDHEN, CDR2 SYDVKM. In DNA, the CDR3 is TGTGCCAGCAGTTTGACAGGGCGGGACGCTTTCTTT. This translates into CASSLTGRDAFF.

This chain connects TRBV7-9 to TRBJ2-3; the match to TRBD2 covers 10 bases. The germline CDR1 and CDR2 sequences are SEHNR and FQNEAQ (reference sequence). Trimming cost V 5 bases and J 2 bases; bases outside gene matches: 13. This CDR3 comprises 18 residues. Here the CDR3 DNA reads TGTGCCAGCAGCATTCTAGCGGGAGACCCCGACCACACAGATACGCAGTATTTT. It is translated as CASSILAGDPDHTDTQYF.

V and J are TRBV18 and TRBJ2-7; D perhaps matches TRBD2 (5 bases). The CDR3 covers 15 residues. Trimming removed 4 bases from V and 3 bases from J, with 16 bases in between. Germline-derived CDR1 and CDR2 are KGHSH and LQKENI. The CDR3 region is CASSRGWQTDYEQYF. In nucleotides, the CDR3 is TGTGCCAGCTCACGAGGGTGGCAGACCGACTACGAGCAGTACTTC.

The gene calls are TRBV6-5 and TRBJ1-5; D ambiguous. From germline, CDR1 is MNHEY and CDR2 SVGAGI. The V and J ends lost 6 bases and 3 bases respectively, with 9 bases between them. The CDR3 extends over 13 amino acids. CDR3 residues: CASRYGINQPQHF. The CDR3 DNA is TGTGCCAGCAGGTATGGCATCAATCAGCCCCAGCATTTT.

The J gene is TRBJ1-6, the V gene TRBV4-3; a possible D gene is TRBD1 (5 bases). With 0 bases removed from V and 8 bases from J, the gap between germline ends came to 17 bases. This CDR3 contains 17 residues. From germline, CDR1 is LGHNA and CDR2 YSLEER. CDR3 coding DNA: TGCGCCAGCAGCCAAGAAGTTTCAGGGTTCGGTTATTCACCCCTCCACTTT. Amino acid sequence: CASSQEVSGFGYSPLHF.

The V and J genes are TRBV5-4 and TRBJ2-3, with 8 nucleotides matching TRBD2. Germline-derived CDR1 and CDR2 are SGHNT and YYREEE (reference sequence). CDR3 length equals 16 residues. After removal of 4 bases from V and 2 bases from J, the junction contained 9 bases not matched to a gene. The CDR3 nucleotides read TGTGCCAGCAGCACGGGGGGGTCGGGACCCACAGATACGCAGTATTTT. This codes for CASSTGGSGPTDTQYF. The full variable domain, completed using reference TRBV5-4 and TRBJ2-3, is ETGVTQSPTHLIKTRGQQVTLRCSSQSGHNTVSWYQQALGQGPQFIFQYYREEENGRGNFPPRFSGLQFPNYSSELNVNALELDDSALYLCASSTGGSGPTDTQYFGPGTRLTVL.

Remarks on this clone: Other DNA sequences in the same sample also yield this CDR3. V and J are TRBV15 and TRBJ2-5; 11 bases fit TRBD2. The CDR3 has 16 amino acids. Germline V gene lookup returns CDR1 LNHNV and CDR2 YYDKDF (reference sequence). The J segment lost 2 bases and the V segment lost 1 base, leaving 3 bases of the junction unmatched. CDR3 loop: CATSRAGTSGQETQYF. The CDR3 DNA follows: TGTGCCACCAGCAGAGCCGGGACTAGCGGTCAAGAGACCCAGTACTTC.

The chain has TRBV5-1 and TRBJ2-5; D unresolved. V lost 0 bases, J lost 4 bases, and 13 bases lay in between. The V gene's germline CDR1 is SGHRS and CDR2 YFSETQ. The CDR3 is 15 residues long. The CDR3 here is CASSLVMDWGETQYF. CDR3 in DNA: TGCGCCAGCAGCTTGGTTATGGATTGGGGAGAGACCCAGTACTTC.